The text below deals with one T cell receptor (beta chain). The record originates from a study of blood T cell repertoires in COVID-19. Study summary: Acute-phase and convalescent COVID-19 samples originated in the United States, Italy and Spain. T cells, B-cell-depleted T cells, or PBMCs provided the cDNA or gDNA that served as material.

Source study methods: Amplification from reference gene primers served as the basis for estimated nucleated cell counts. Only in-frame clones appear in the TCRdb table, and some are missing; sequencing was by immunoSEQ multiplex PCR. The V and J calls and clone size are taken from that table; D and trimming were inferred from the DNA. The top ten hold around 17% of the sample, which has roughly 14,000 clones, around 80% seen once. Germline V lookup: CDR1 MDHEN, CDR2 SYDVKM. Trimming took off 3 bases at V and 6 bases at J, with 17 bases between the two ends. The CDR3 consists of 16 residues. The sequenced sample was peripheral blood. This receptor was taken from a human donor in a cohort sampled during active COVID-19. The gene calls are TRBV28 and TRBJ2-2, with D possibly matching TRBD2 (5 bases). The CDR3 region has the DNA TGTGCCAGCAGTTTCCCGTACGGGGTCGGCGCCGGGGAGCTGTTTTTT. Its protein product is CASSFPYGVGAGELFF.